A selection of T cell receptor beta chains follows, all from one sample in a study of regulatory dendritic cells for organ transplantation. Profiled with immunoSEQ multiplex PCR; TCRdb holds only in-frame clones, not every one. Of some 10,000 clones in the sample, roughly 70% are singletons; the top ten hold approximately 20%. The sequencing sample was made of memory CD8+ T cells from blood. Source of these receptors: a human donor in good health. The conserved cysteine and the conserved F or W are not part of the CDR3 here. The order of the fields is CDR3 protein, V gene, D gene, J gene, clone size. A D gene is named only where the DNA matches it firmly. A row's size may be missing; if present it is once, few, many or a size class.

CDR3aa: AWSPSKAGYT
v_gene: TRBV30
d_gene: NA
j_gene: TRBJ1-2
abundance: once

CDR3aa: ASSLTGGYEQY
v_gene: TRBV7-3
d_gene: NA
j_gene: TRBJ2-7
abundance: NA

CDR3aa: ASSPSIHPGPANTGELF
v_gene: TRBV18
d_gene: NA
j_gene: TRBJ2-2
abundance: NA

CDR3aa: ASSQEGSGSGANVLT
v_gene: TRBV4-3
d_gene: NA
j_gene: TRBJ2-6
abundance: NA

CDR3aa: ASSTGGATEAF
v_gene: TRBV27
d_gene: NA
j_gene: TRBJ1-1
abundance: NA

CDR3aa: ASSLLQTGANEQF
v_gene: TRBV28
d_gene: NA
j_gene: TRBJ2-1
abundance: medium-sized

CDR3aa: SVPGAKDYGYT
v_gene: TRBV29-1
d_gene: NA
j_gene: TRBJ1-2
abundance: NA

CDR3aa: ASSYGPGYNQPQH
v_gene: TRBV6-7
d_gene: NA
j_gene: TRBJ1-5
abundance: NA

CDR3aa: ASSLGVREPNQPQH
v_gene: TRBV28
d_gene: NA
j_gene: TRBJ1-5
abundance: few

CDR3aa: ASSLGTGDGYT
v_gene: TRBV7-3
d_gene: TRBD1
j_gene: TRBJ1-2
abundance: NA

CDR3aa: ASSLSFGGASDEQF
v_gene: TRBV7-9
d_gene: TRBD2
j_gene: TRBJ2-1
abundance: NA

CDR3aa: ASSQDLANYGYT
v_gene: TRBV14
d_gene: NA
j_gene: TRBJ1-2
abundance: NA

CDR3aa: SASTGGTEAF
v_gene: TRBV29-1
d_gene: TRBD1
j_gene: TRBJ1-1
abundance: NA

CDR3aa: ASSWGQGLSYEQY
v_gene: TRBV28
d_gene: TRBD1
j_gene: TRBJ2-7
abundance: NA

CDR3aa: ASSPRLSTDTQY
v_gene: TRBV19
d_gene: NA
j_gene: TRBJ2-3
abundance: NA

CDR3aa: ASSFGLAENNEQF
v_gene: TRBV4-2
d_gene: TRBD2
j_gene: TRBJ2-1
abundance: NA

CDR3aa: ASSLDDVGGYT
v_gene: TRBV11-2
d_gene: NA
j_gene: TRBJ1-2
abundance: NA

CDR3aa: ASSYSASGAAGTQY
v_gene: TRBV6-6
d_gene: TRBD2
j_gene: TRBJ2-5
abundance: NA

CDR3aa: AIVGPWGRDTQY
v_gene: TRBV2
d_gene: NA
j_gene: TRBJ2-3
abundance: NA

CDR3aa: SVEWTGGDQPQH
v_gene: TRBV29-1
d_gene: TRBD1
j_gene: TRBJ1-5
abundance: NA

CDR3aa: AWSVHRSANYGYT
v_gene: TRBV30
d_gene: NA
j_gene: TRBJ1-2
abundance: large

CDR3aa: SALSDTQY
v_gene: TRBV20-1
d_gene: NA
j_gene: TRBJ2-3
abundance: NA